One and the same sample provided the 3 T cell receptor beta chains below, sequenced in a study of vaccination and CD4 T cells after COVID-19. Which antigens these TCRs recognize remains unknown. The treatment is: approximately nine-day PBMC culture with coronavirus spike peptide pools or control peptides (ViraFEST assay). Sequencing of cultured CD4+ T cell DNA used the Oncomine TCR Beta short-read assay. In TCRdb, the PCR reads were re-called with MiXCR into one record per CDR3 protein. The sample shows around 20,000 distinct CDR3 sequences, roughly 45% of them seen only once. Input material: CD4+ T cells from blood, cultured in vitro. Every receptor here comes from a human donor who had recovered from COVID-19.

CDR3 loop: CASSSMQGARTNYGYTF. The DNA of the CDR3 is TGTGCCAGTAGTTCAATGCAGGGGGCGCGGACTAACTATGGCTACACCTTC. The chain employs TRBV19 and TRBJ1-2; 8 bases are shared with TRBD1. The V gene end was trimmed by 5 bases and the J gene end by 0 bases; junction bases not matched to a gene: 11. The CDR3 is 17 residues long. Per germline, CDR1 LNHDA and CDR2 SQIVND (reference sequence).

This chain uses TRBV12-3 or TRBV12-4 with TRBJ2-1; D is ambiguous. This CDR3 has 11 amino acids. The germline V and J ends were trimmed by 6 bases and 10 bases, with 10 bases remaining between them. CDR3 bases: TGTGCCAGCAGCCAAGGATACGAGCAGTTCTTC. Translated, it gives CASSQGYEQFF.

V is TRBV4-1 and J is TRBJ1-1; the D gene is possibly TRBD1 (6 bases). This CDR3 spans 16 amino acids. In germline, CDR1 is MGHRA, CDR2 YSYEKL. V was trimmed by 1 base and J by 6 bases, leaving 18 bases between them. CDR3 loop: CASSQGKGEKRSEAFF. For the CDR3, the DNA is TGCGCCAGCAGCCAAGGAAAGGGGGAGAAGCGGTCTGAAGCTTTCTTT.